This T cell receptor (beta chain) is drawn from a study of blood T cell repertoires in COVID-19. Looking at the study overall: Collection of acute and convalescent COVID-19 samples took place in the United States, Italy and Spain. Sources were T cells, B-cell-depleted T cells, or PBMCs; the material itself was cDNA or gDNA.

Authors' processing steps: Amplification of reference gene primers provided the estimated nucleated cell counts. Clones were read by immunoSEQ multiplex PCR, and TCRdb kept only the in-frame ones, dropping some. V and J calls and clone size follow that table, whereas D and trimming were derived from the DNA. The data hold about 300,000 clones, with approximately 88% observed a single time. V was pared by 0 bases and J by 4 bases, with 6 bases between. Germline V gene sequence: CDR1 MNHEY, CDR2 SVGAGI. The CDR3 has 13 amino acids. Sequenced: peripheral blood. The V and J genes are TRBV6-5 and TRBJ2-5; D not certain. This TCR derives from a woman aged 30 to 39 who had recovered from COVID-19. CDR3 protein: CASSYSLRETQYF. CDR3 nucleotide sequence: TGTGCCAGCAGTTACTCGTTGAGAGAGACCCAGTACTTC.